This T cell receptor beta chain was identified during a study of Ad26.COV2.S vaccination and SARS-CoV-2 variants. Notes on the study in general: Substantial breadth in spike-specific CD8+ and CD4+ T cell responses was reportedly seen after vaccination.

As for treatment: roughly 19 received Ad26.COV2.S at low or high dose, single or two shots; about 5 received placebo; per-sample allocation not given. Samples analyzed were those drawn on day 63 after the first vaccine or placebo injection. Adults aged 18-55 years in Boston included the donor. Produced via immunoSEQ multiplex PCR; TCRdb's table is partial and in-frame only. Found here are about 680,000 clones, 89% of them singletons; the top ten hold approximately 1.5%. Germline V gives CDR1 SGHTA, CDR2 FQGNSA. V lost 6 bases and J lost 3, with 16 bases in between. CDR3 length equals 15 residues. This clone was picked up one time. Its antigen is unidentified.

The sample consisted of peripheral blood, taken in a trial of Ad26.COV2.S vaccine versus placebo. This sequence originates from a person aged 18-65 years who received the Ad26.COV2.S COVID-19 vaccine or a placebo. The rearrangement joins TRBV7-2 to TRBJ2-3; weak D call: TRBD1 (5 bases). CDR3 DNA sequence: TGTGCCAGCAGTCGACAGTCTGCTTCGACAGATACGCAGTATTTT. Protein sequence: CASSRQSASTDTQYF.